This TCR beta chain was sequenced for a study of shared clonotypes between healthy human individuals. Whole-study findings and limits: Specimens sampled were limited to blood, with tissue repertoires likely differing. Against clonotypes common to all four donors, non-shared ones had lower generation probabilities.

CD45RO-negative, CCR7-selected cells formed the naive CD8 fraction, which excluded terminally differentiated effector memory CD45RA+ cells. Remarks on this clone: Its antigen is not known.

Replicate PCRs from sorted subsets contained roughly 190 ng DNA, which is 29,000 or so T cell genomes. Sequencing used immunoSEQ multiplex PCR; TCRdb keeps in-frame clones, though not all of them. There are about 800,000 clones in the sample; roughly 96% occur only once, and under 0.3% lies in the top ten. The CDR3 runs 15 residues. The germline CDR1 and CDR2 sequences are SGDLS and YYNGEE. J lost 4 bases, V lost 3 bases, and 4 bases had no gene match. This chain connects TRBV9 to TRBJ2-7; 13 bases map to TRBD2. This sequence originates from a man younger than 45 in good health. The sequencing input was naive CD8+ T cells sorted from blood. CDR3 DNA: TGTGCCAGCAGCGCCGGGACTAGCGGGATGTACGAGCAGTACTTC. This translates into CASSAGTSGMYEQYF.